The 21 T cell receptor beta chains reported below all come from one sample, sequenced in a study of response to subunit inactivated influenza vaccine. TCRdb reanalysed the RT-PCR reads using MiXCR and keeps one entry per CDR3 protein. The data contain roughly 710,000 distinct CDR3 sequences, less than 15% of them singletons. The starting material was PBMCs from blood, obtained less than 15 days before vaccination. The receptors were sampled from a man aged 50 to 59 who received an inactivated influenza vaccine.

CDR3 in amino acids: CASSPRVVEQFF. DNA for the CDR3: TGTGCCAGCTCACCAAGGGTAGTTGAGCAGTTCTTC. The J gene is TRBJ2-1, the V gene TRBV18, with no clear D. Germline CDR1 KGHSH, CDR2 LQKENI. CDR3 length: 12 amino acids. The V end was cut by 2 bases, the J end by 9 bases, with 8 bases between.

The CDR3 protein is CSAPPPSGRLYEQYF. For the CDR3, the DNA is TGCAGTGCTCCTCCTCCTAGCGGGAGGCTCTACGAGCAGTACTTC. The chain has TRBV20-1 and TRBJ2-7, with 11 bases fitting TRBD2. CDR1 is DFQATT and CDR2 is SNEGSKA in the germline V gene (reference sequence). The CDR3 length is 15 residues. Trimming cost V 5 bases and J 3 bases; bases outside gene matches: 9.

The chain joins TRBV10-3 to TRBJ1-2; unclear D gene. The germline CDR1 and CDR2 sequences are ENHRY and SYGVKD. This CDR3 contains 12 residues. Trimming took off 4 bases at V and 2 bases at J, with 5 bases between the two ends. CDR3 nucleotides: TGTGCCATCAGTGGGCAGAACTATGGCTACACCTTC. Translated, it gives CAISGQNYGYTF.

This clonotype was detected only once. This clone may be a read error of a much larger clone one base away. The chain is built from TRBV7-8 and TRBJ2-3; D is unresolved. The CDR3 contains 12 residues. Germline V gene sequence: CDR1 SGHVS, CDR2 FQNEAQ. V lost 8 bases, J lost 6 bases, and 12 bases lay in between. In nucleotides, the CDR3 is TGTGCCAGCGGGCATTCAGTGGATACGCAGTATTTT. Its protein product is CASGHSVDTQYF. Full variable domain (outside the CDR3, taken from reference TRBV7-8 and TRBJ2-3): GAGVSQSPRYKVAKRGQDVALRCDPISGHVSLFWYQQALGQGPEFLTYFQNEAQLDKSGLPSDRFFAERPEGSVSTLKIQRTQQEDSAVYLCASGHSVDTQYFGPGTRLTVL.

The V gene is TRBV20-1, the J gene TRBJ1-2; the D is unclear. The germline gives CDR1 DFQATT, CDR2 SNEGSKA (reference sequence). There are 12 residues in the CDR3. The V end lost 5 bases, the J end lost 8 bases, and 15 bases lay between the germline ends. The CDR3 is CSARPIVGGYTF. CDR3 in DNA: TGCAGTGCTCGTCCAATAGTGGGGGGCTACACCTTC.

This clonotype was seen only a few times. The chain is built from TRBV3-1 and TRBJ2-2, with 9 nucleotides matching TRBD2. The CDR3 runs to 16 residues. Unmatched junction bases numbered 4, after V lost 4 bases and J lost 1 base. CDR1 and CDR2 (germline): LGHDT, YNNKEL (reference sequence). Here the CDR3 reads CASSLGLAMNTGELFF. CDR3 sequence (DNA): TGTGCCAGCAGCCTCGGACTAGCGATGAACACCGGGGAGCTGTTTTTT.

This clonotype was seen only a few times. The chain has TRBV27 and TRBJ2-2; TRBD2 matches 10 bases. The CDR3 loop spans 16 amino acids. Germline V gives CDR1 MNHEY, CDR2 SMNVEV (reference sequence). Trimming removed 3 bases from V and 4 bases from J; junction bases left unmatched: 5. The CDR3 DNA is TGTGCCAGCAGTTTTATAGCGGGGGGTGGCACCGGGGAGCTGTTTTTT. Translation: CASSFIAGGGTGELFF.

For the CDR3, the DNA is TGTGCCAGCAGCCCGACCGCGTATAGCAATCAGCCCCAGCATTTT. Its translation is CASSPTAYSNQPQHF. The chain links TRBV6-1 to TRBJ1-5; D gene unclear. The germline V gene encodes CDR1 MNHNS and CDR2 SASEGT. The CDR3 extends over 15 amino acids. V gave up 6 bases and J gave up 0 bases, with 12 bases separating them.

A few counts support this clonotype. The V call is TRBV12-3 or TRBV12-4, the J call TRBJ1-1; possible D gene TRBD1, 6 bases. There are 13 residues in the CDR3. The V end lost 8 bases, the J end lost 5 bases, and 15 bases lay between the germline ends. The CDR3 reads CASEGGVGTEAFF. The CDR3 coding sequence is TGTGCCAGCGAGGGGGGGGTCGGAACTGAAGCTTTCTTT.

V is TRBV11-2 and J is TRBJ2-7; tentatively, D is TRBD1 (5 bases). Germline values: CDR1 SGHAT, CDR2 FQNNGV. V shed 1 base and J shed 6 bases, with 13 bases lying between them. The CDR3 runs 14 residues. The CDR3 nucleotides are TGTGCCAGCAGCTTAGCGGTCAGGGAAGCCGAGCAGTACTTC. It translates to CASSLAVREAEQYF.

In this sample, this clonotype turned up a few times. This chain connects TRBV20-1 to TRBJ2-7; 11 bases match TRBD2. The CDR3 sequence is 15 residues long. Germline values: CDR1 DFQATT, CDR2 SNEGSKA (reference sequence). V lost 0 bases and J lost 12; bases outside the gene matches: 13. As DNA, the CDR3 is TGCAGTGCTAGAGATTTGACTAGCGGGAACAGACATGGGTACTTC. This codes for CSARDLTSGNRHGYF.

The chain is built from TRBV6-2 or TRBV6-3 and TRBJ2-1; 8 positions match TRBD2. The junction had 8 bases not matched to a gene; V was cut back by 4 bases and J by 6 bases. The germline CDR1 and CDR2 sequences are MNHEY and SVGEGT. The CDR3 is made up of 15 amino acids. This chain's CDR3 is CASSFFSGTFNEQFF. The CDR3 DNA sequence: TGTGCCAGCAGTTTCTTTAGCGGGACGTTCAATGAGCAGTTCTTC.

This chain joins TRBV15 and TRBJ2-1, with a tentative D call TRBD2 (5 bases). Germline CDR1 and CDR2: LNHNV and YYDKDF (reference sequence). The CDR3 runs 14 residues. V lost 5 bases, J lost 8 bases, and 16 bases lay in between. CDR3 loop: CATSGRVALHEQFF. CDR3 bases: TGTGCCACCAGCGGAAGGGTAGCGCTCCATGAGCAGTTCTTC.

In its sample, this clonotype was seen a few times. The chain has TRBV6-2 or TRBV6-3 and TRBJ2-7, with TRBD2 identical over 13 bases. This CDR3 is built from 19 residues. Germline V CDR1 and CDR2: MNHEY, SVGEGT. J gave up 0 bases and V 5 bases, and 13 bases lay outside the gene matches. CDR3 loop: CASSQLRGLAGAASYEQYF. CDR3 coding DNA: TGTGCCAGCAGTCAACTTAGAGGACTAGCGGGAGCTGCCTCCTACGAGCAGTACTTC.

The chain couples TRBV3-1 to TRBJ2-1; D is unresolved. V lost 3 bases and J lost 5, with 14 bases in between. This CDR3 contains 15 residues. Germline CDR1 LGHDT, CDR2 YNNKEL (reference sequence). CDR3 in DNA: TGTGCCAGCAGCCAGGCCCTCCTTGGGGACAATGAGCAGTTCTTC. Translating it yields CASSQALLGDNEQFF.

The J gene is TRBJ2-5, the V gene TRBV28; TRBD1 aligns across 8 bases. The J segment lost 5 bases and the V segment lost 3 bases, leaving 8 bases of the junction unmatched. The CDR3 consists of 15 residues. Germline loops: CDR1 MDHEN, CDR2 SYDVKM. CDR3 in DNA: TGTGCCAGCAGTTTGGCCACTGACAGGGGTGAGACCCAGTACTTC. Translating it yields CASSLATDRGETQYF. The whole variable domain, filled in from reference TRBV28 and TRBJ2-5, reads DVKVTQSSRYLVKRTGEKVFLECVQDMDHENMFWYRQDPGLGLRLIYFSYDVKMKEKGDIPEGYSVSREKKERFSLILESASTNQTSMYLCASSLATDRGETQYFGPGTRLLVL.

The rearrangement uses TRBV7-9 and TRBJ1-1, with D hard to call. The CDR3 contains 12 residues. Germline CDR1 is SEHNR and CDR2 is FQNEAQ (reference sequence). Trimming took off 7 bases at V and 0 bases at J, with 6 bases between the two ends. The DNA for the CDR3 is TGTGCCAGCATCGTAATGAACACTGAAGCTTTCTTT. Protein product: CASIVMNTEAFF.

The V and J genes are TRBV27 and TRBJ2-4; the D gene is possibly TRBD2 (5 bases). This CDR3 is 15 amino acids long. V was clipped by 6 bases and J by 1 base, with 13 bases between them. The germline CDR1 and CDR2 sequences are MNHEY and SMNVEV (reference sequence). This chain's CDR3 is CASRPGGSAKNIQYF. The DNA for the CDR3 is TGTGCCAGCAGACCAGGAGGCTCGGCCAAAAACATTCAGTACTTC.

This CDR3 is CSARDTDTSTDTQYF. The CDR3 nucleotides are TGCAGTGCTAGAGATACGGACACTAGCACAGATACGCAGTATTTT. This rearrangement joins TRBV20-1 to TRBJ2-3; possibly TRBD1 for D (5 bases). The germline V and J ends were trimmed by 0 bases and 0 bases, with 10 bases remaining between them. The germline CDR1 and CDR2 sequences are DFQATT and SNEGSKA (reference sequence). The CDR3 spans 15 residues.

The chain couples TRBV28 to TRBJ2-1, with D hard to call. Germline assignment: CDR1 MDHEN and CDR2 SYDVKM. The V and J ends lost 1 base and 0 bases respectively, with 7 bases between them. The CDR3 is 15 amino acids. This CDR3 reads CASSLFPGSYNEQFF. The CDR3 DNA is TGTGCCAGCAGTTTATTCCCCGGCTCCTACAATGAGCAGTTCTTC.

This clonotype was picked up many times. The rearrangement uses TRBV29-1 and TRBJ2-7, with D perhaps matching TRBD1 or TRBD2 (5 bases each). The length of the CDR3 is 12 residues. Germline V gene sequence: CDR1 SQVTM, CDR2 ANQGSEA. The ends were cut back, 7 bases at V and 3 bases at J, with 13 bases in the middle. This CDR3 is CSASGALYEQYF. CDR3 DNA: TGCAGCGCCTCCGGGGCTCTCTACGAGCAGTACTTC.